The 3 T cell receptor beta chains below all came from one sample that was sequenced in a study of blood T cells in healthy people across ages. With a J-beta primer mix and a sample-barcoded 5' primer, a second PCR ran about 7 to 11 cycles. In TCRdb, the 5' RACE reads were re-called with MiXCR into one record per CDR3 protein. The table includes about 580,000 distinct CDR3 sequences, roughly 43% detected once. The material sequenced was blood. These TCRs come from an elderly man in good health.

This clonotype was observed a handful of times. The rearrangement uses TRBV5-1 and TRBJ1-2; D gene uncertain. The V gene lost 1 base and the J gene lost 6 bases, with 7 bases spanning the gap. The length of the CDR3 is 12 residues. Germline values: CDR1 SGHRS, CDR2 YFSETQ. The CDR3 sequence is CASSLRGDGYTF. Written as DNA, the CDR3 is TGCGCCAGCAGCTTGCGGGGTGATGGCTACACCTTC.

The sample holds a few counts of this clonotype. The chain recombines TRBV27 with TRBJ1-2; D unclear. CDR1 is MNHEY, CDR2 SMNVEV, per germline (reference sequence). This CDR3 spans 15 amino acids. V was pared by 6 bases and J by 7 bases, with 21 bases between. CDR3 DNA sequence: TGTGCCAGCAGCCCTGTGGGGTCCCCCCCTCGTGGCTACACCTTC. Amino acids: CASSPVGSPPRGYTF.

The sample holds a few counts of this clonotype. The chain combines TRBV28 with TRBJ2-1, with 9 bases aligning to TRBD2. From germline, CDR1 is MDHEN and CDR2 SYDVKM. Germline trimming cut 6 bases from V and 4 bases from J; bases unmatched to any gene: 7. The CDR3 sequence is 15 residues long. CDR3 amino acids: CASRPGLAYYNEQFF. The DNA of the CDR3 is TGTGCCAGCAGGCCTGGACTAGCGTATTACAATGAGCAGTTCTTC.